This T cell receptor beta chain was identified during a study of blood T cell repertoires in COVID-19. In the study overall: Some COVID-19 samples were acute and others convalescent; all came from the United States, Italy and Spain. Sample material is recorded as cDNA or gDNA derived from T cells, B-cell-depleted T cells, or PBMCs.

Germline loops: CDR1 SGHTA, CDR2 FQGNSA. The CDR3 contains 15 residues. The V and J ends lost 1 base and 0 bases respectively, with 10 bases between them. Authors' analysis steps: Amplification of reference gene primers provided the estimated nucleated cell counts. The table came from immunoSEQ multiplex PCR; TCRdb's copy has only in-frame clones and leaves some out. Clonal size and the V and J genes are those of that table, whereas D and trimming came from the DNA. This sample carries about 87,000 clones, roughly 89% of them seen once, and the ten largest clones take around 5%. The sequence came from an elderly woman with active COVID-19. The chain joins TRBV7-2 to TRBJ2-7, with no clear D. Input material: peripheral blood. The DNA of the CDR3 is TGTGCCAGCAGCTTAGGCTCTATTATCTCCTACGAGCAGTACTTC. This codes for CASSLGSIISYEQYF.